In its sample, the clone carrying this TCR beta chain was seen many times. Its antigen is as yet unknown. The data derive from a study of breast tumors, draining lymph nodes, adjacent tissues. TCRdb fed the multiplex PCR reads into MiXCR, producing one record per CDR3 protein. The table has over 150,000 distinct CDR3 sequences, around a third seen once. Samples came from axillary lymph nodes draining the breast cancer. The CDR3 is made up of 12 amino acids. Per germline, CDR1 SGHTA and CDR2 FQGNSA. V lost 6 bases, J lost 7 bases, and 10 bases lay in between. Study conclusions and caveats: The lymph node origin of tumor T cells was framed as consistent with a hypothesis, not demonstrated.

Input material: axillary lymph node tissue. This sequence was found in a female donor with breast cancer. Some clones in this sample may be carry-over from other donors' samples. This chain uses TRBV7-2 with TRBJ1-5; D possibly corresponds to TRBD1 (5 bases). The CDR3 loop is CASSFPGQPQHF. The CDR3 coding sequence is TGTGCCAGCAGTTTCCCAGGGCAGCCCCAGCATTTT. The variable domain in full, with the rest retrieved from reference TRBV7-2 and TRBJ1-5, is GAGVSQSPSNKVTEKGKDVELRCDPISGHTALYWYRQSLGQGLEFLIYFQGNSAPDKSGLPSDRFSAERTGGSVSTLTIQRTQQEDSAVYLCASSFPGQPQHFGDGTRLSIL.